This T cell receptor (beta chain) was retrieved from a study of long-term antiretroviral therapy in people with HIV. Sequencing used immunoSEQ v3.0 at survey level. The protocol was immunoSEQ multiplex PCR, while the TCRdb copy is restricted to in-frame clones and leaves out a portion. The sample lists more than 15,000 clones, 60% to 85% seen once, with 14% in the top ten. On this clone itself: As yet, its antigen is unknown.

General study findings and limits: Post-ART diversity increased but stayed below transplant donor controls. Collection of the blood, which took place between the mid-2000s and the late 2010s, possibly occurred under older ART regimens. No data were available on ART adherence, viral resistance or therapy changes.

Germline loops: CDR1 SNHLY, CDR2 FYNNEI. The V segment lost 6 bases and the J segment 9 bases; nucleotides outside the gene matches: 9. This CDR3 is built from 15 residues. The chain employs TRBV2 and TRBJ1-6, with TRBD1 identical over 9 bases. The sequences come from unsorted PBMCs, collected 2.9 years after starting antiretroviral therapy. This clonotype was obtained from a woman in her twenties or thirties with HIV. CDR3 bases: TGTGCCAGCAGCCGGGGCGGACAGGGGACTTCACCCCTCCACTTT. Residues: CASSRGGQGTSPLHF.